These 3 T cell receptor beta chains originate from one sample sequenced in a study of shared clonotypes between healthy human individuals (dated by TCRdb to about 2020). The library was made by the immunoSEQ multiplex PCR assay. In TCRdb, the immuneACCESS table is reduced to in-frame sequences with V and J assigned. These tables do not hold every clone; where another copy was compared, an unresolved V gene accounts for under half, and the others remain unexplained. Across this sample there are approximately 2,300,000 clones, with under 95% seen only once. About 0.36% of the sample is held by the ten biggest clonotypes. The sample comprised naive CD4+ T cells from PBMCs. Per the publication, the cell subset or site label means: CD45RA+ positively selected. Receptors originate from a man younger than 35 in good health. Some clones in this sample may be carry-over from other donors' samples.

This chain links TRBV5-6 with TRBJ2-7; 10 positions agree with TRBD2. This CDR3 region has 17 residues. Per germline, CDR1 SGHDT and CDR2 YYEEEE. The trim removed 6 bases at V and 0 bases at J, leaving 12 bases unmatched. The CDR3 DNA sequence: TGTGCCAGCAACCCTCACGCAGGACTAGCGGACTCCTACGAGCAGTACTTC. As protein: CASNPHAGLADSYEQYF.

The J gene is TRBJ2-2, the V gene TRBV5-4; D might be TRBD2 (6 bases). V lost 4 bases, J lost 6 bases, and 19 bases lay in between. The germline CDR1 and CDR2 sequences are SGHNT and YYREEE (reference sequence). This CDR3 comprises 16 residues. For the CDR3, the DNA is TGTGCCAGCAGCCCCCGTGGGAGGCTCCCGCCCGGGGAGCTGTTTTTT. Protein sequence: CASSPRGRLPPGELFF. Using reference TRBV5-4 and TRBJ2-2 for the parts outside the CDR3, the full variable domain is ETGVTQSPTHLIKTRGQQVTLRCSSQSGHNTVSWYQQALGQGPQFIFQYYREEENGRGNFPPRFSGLQFPNYSSELNVNALELDDSALYLCASSPRGRLPPGELFFGEGSRLTVL.

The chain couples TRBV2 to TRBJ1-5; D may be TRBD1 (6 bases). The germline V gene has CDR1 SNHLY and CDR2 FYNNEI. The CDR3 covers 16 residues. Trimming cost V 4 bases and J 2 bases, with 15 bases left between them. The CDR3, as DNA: TGTGCCAGCAGTGGGTTGACAGGAGGGGGCAATCAGCCCCAGCATTTT. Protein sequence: CASSGLTGGGNQPQHF.